The T cell receptor (beta chain) described here comes from a study of blood T cell repertoires in COVID-19. Looking at the study overall: The United States, Italy and Spain provided the acute and convalescent COVID-19 samples.

The length of the CDR3 is 15 residues. With 6 bases clipped from V and 1 base from J, the junction kept 5 bases outside the gene matches. Germline V gene data show CDR1 as ENHRY and CDR2 as SYGVKD. Methods used by the authors: For nucleated cells, counts were estimated from reference gene primer amplification. The protocol was immunoSEQ multiplex PCR, while the TCRdb copy is restricted to in-frame clones and leaves out a portion. D and trimming come from the DNA, and the V and J calls and clone size come from that table. In the table there are roughly 70,000 clones, about 90% of which are singletons.

Material: peripheral blood. The clonotype comes from a human donor in a cohort sampled during active COVID-19. The chain carries TRBV10-3 and TRBJ1-3; 8 bases align to TRBD1. The CDR3 region is CAISAGGESGNTIYF. As DNA, the CDR3 is TGTGCCATCAGCGCAGGGGGCGAATCTGGAAACACCATATATTTT.